This T cell receptor beta chain was recovered during a study of blood T cell repertoires in COVID-19 (dated by TCRdb to the early 2020s). Regarding the study in general: Samples covering the acute and convalescent phases of COVID-19 were provided by collaborators in the United States, Italy and Spain. The repertoires were made available in a free public database intended to serve as a resource for research on the immune response to SARS-CoV-2. Where available, HLA class I and class II types were taken from metadata supplied by the sample provider and were not determined by assay-based typing. The material from the prospective study consisted of cDNA or gDNA derived from T cells, B-cell-depleted T cells, or PBMCs. The dataset comprised deeply sampled blood TCRbeta repertoires from subjects exposed to, actively infected with, or recovered from COVID-19. Sample metadata almost always included a de-identified subject ID, COVID-19 status, age in years and sex. Samples came from the ongoing ImmuneRACE study (first 160 participants) plus 1,254 subjects from 6 global collaborators. General conclusions and limits of the study: How much clinical and demographic metadata was included differed by source and by participant, and the metadata was provided uncurated.

CDR1 LNHDA and CDR2 SQIVND are derived from the germline V gene (reference sequence). From cysteine to phenylalanine, the CDR3 is 12 amino acids long. The DNA shown is the 36-base CDR3, in frame from base 1. V was cut back by 2 bases and J by 1 base, leaving a gap of 2 bases between them. For this clone: Its target antigen remains unknown. Nothing much larger sits one base from this clone, and base qualities are not available.

A second Seattle source provided samples from volunteer blood donors who had recovered from COVID-19. The collaborating institutions used their own protocols to collect whole blood in K2EDTA tubes. For TCRbeta analysis, collaborators shipped samples as frozen whole blood, isolated PBMCs, or DNA extracted from either of those sample types. TCRbeta CDR3 regions were amplified from genomic DNA by means of the immunoSEQ Assay, a bias-controlled multiplex PCR. The authors processed their data as follows. Within the assay, amplification of reference gene primers was used to estimate how many nucleated cells each sample contained. Sequence reads were collapsed and filtered to measure the absolute abundance of every unique TCRbeta CDR3 rearrangement. For each sample, productive Simpson clonality was calculated by taking the square root of Simpson's diversity index across productive rearrangements. TCRdb took over this immuneACCESS table, retaining in-frame rearrangements with V and J assigned. Such tables are incomplete; in checked studies, under half of the missing clones stem from an unresolved V gene, and the remainder is unexplained. V and J calls and clone size are given by that table; D and trimming were obtained from the DNA. A total of some 210,000 clones appear in this sample, roughly 88% of them only once. Together, the top ten hold roughly 5.6% of the sample.

The clonotype originates from a woman aged 40 to 50 who had recovered from COVID-19. The chain couples TRBV19 to TRBJ1-1, with the D gene too uncertain to name. The specimen was peripheral blood. The base sequence is TGTGCCAGTAGTATACGGAACACTGAAGCTTTCTTT. It codes for CASSIRNTEAFF.